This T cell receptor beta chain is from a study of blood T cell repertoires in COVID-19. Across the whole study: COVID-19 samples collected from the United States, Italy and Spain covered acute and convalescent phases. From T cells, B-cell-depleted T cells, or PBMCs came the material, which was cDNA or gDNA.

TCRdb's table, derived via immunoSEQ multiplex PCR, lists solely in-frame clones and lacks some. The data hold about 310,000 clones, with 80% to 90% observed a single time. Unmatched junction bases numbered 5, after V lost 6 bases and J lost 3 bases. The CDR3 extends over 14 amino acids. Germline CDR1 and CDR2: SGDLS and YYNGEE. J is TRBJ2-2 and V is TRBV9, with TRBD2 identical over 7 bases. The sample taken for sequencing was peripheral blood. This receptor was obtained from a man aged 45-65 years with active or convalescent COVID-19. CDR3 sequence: CASKPGRDTGELFF. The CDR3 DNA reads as TGTGCCAGCAAGCCAGGGAGGGACACCGGGGAGCTGTTTTTT. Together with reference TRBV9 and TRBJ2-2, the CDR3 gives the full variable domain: DSGVTQTPKHLITATGQRVTLRCSPRSGDLSVYWYQQSLDQGLQFLIQYYNGEERAKGNILERFSAQQFPDLHSELNLSSLELGDSALYFCASKPGRDTGELFFGEGSRLTVL.